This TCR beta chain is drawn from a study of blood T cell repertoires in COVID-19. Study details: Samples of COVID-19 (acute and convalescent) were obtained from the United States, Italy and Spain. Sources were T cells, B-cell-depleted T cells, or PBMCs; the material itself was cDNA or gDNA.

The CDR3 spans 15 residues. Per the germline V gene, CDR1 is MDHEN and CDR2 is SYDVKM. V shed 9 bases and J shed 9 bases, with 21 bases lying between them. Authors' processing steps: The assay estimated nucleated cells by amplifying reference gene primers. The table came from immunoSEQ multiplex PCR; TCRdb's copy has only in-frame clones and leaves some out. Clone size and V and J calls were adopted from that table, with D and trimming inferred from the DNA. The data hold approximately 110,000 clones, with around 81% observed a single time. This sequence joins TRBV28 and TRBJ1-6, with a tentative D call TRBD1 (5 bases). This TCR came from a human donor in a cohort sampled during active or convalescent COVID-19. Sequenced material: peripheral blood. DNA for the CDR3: TGTGCCAGTCGGGGGATGCAGGTTATAGGTTCACCCCTCCACTTT. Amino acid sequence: CASRGMQVIGSPLHF.